This TCR beta chain is from a study of control samples from healthy donors and cancer patients. CDR3 length: 12 residues. The ends were cut back, 3 bases at V and 13 bases at J, with 15 bases in the middle. The germline V gene encodes CDR1 SGHAT and CDR2 FQNNGV. The table came from immunoSEQ multiplex PCR; TCRdb's copy has only in-frame clones and leaves some out. In the table there are 25,000 to 35,000 clones, around 94% of which are singletons. This TCR came from a man between 60 and 75 years old in good health. V is TRBV11-2 and J is TRBJ1-2; D is unclear. Sequenced: blood. The CDR3 loop is CASSFEQSKSTF. As DNA, the CDR3 is TGTGCCAGCAGCTTCGAACAGAGCAAGTCCACCTTC.